These T cell receptor beta chains were read from a single sample in a study of T cells after yellow fever vaccination. TCRdb re-derived calls from the 5' RACE reads in MiXCR, one entry per CDR3 protein. Here the sample spans under 600,000 distinct CDR3 sequences, 21% being singletons. Sequences were derived from PBMCs, sampled approximately 22 days after the first yellow fever vaccination. Receptor source: a man aged 18 to 30 who received the YFV17D yellow fever vaccine. The CDR3 runs from the conserved cysteine through the conserved F or W. Each record gives: V gene, D gene, clone size, J gene, CDR3 DNA, CDR3 protein. A D gene is named only where the DNA matches it firmly. Clone size, where shown, is once, few, many, or a class for clones that have expanded.

V: TRBV6-2/TRBV6-3
D: TRBD1
size: few
J: TRBJ1-2
DNA: TGTGCCAGCAGAGGAATCCGGGACAGAAGGGTCCCAATCTATGGCTACACCTTC
CDR3: CASRGIRDRRVPIYGYTF

V: TRBV10-3
D: NA
size: NA
J: TRBJ1-4
DNA: TGTGCCATCAGCCGGGACCTAAATGAAAAACTGTTTTTT
CDR3: CAISRDLNEKLFF

V: TRBV29-1
D: TRBD1
size: few
J: TRBJ2-5
DNA: TGCAGCGTTGAGGTCGCCGGGGACAGAGAGACCCAGTACTTC
CDR3: CSVEVAGDRETQYF

V: TRBV3-1
D: NA
size: once
J: TRBJ2-3
DNA: TGTGCCATCAGCCCCGGACTAGCAGGGGGCTTGGGTGATCGCACAGATACGCAGTATTTT
CDR3: CAISPGLAGGLGDRTDTQYF

V: TRBV20-1
D: TRBD2
size: NA
J: TRBJ2-5
DNA: TGCAGTGCTAGAGAGGAGAGCGGGGCGCCTAAAAACCAAGAGACCCAGTACTTC
CDR3: CSAREESGAPKNQETQYF

V: TRBV7-2
D: NA
size: NA
J: TRBJ1-1
DNA: TGTGCCAGCAGGCCCGTTTCAACATCGAACACTGAAGCTTTCTTT
CDR3: CASRPVSTSNTEAFF

V: TRBV18
D: NA
size: NA
J: TRBJ2-1
DNA: TGTGCCAGCTCATATCCCGGGGGGCCATGGAATGAGCAGTTCTTC
CDR3: CASSYPGGPWNEQFF

V: TRBV3-1
D: TRBD2
size: few
J: TRBJ2-1
DNA: TGTGCCAGCAGTCACTGGCGGGGGGAGCAGTTCTTC
CDR3: CASSHWRGEQFF

V: TRBV6-5
D: NA
size: NA
J: TRBJ1-1
DNA: TGTGCCAGCAGTTACTCGAGTAGGGGGGCAGCTTTCTTT
CDR3: CASSYSSRGAAFF

V: TRBV18
D: NA
size: NA
J: TRBJ1-2
DNA: TGTGCCAGCTCACCACCGAGTGTCAACAGGGGCTACACCTTC
CDR3: CASSPPSVNRGYTF

V: TRBV7-3
D: NA
size: many
J: TRBJ2-3
DNA: TGTGCCAGCAGCTCCGGACCCATAGATACGCAGTATTTT
CDR3: CASSSGPIDTQYF

V: TRBV28
D: NA
size: few
J: TRBJ2-4
DNA: TGTGCCAGCAGTGGCGGCGGCCAAGCCAAAAACATTCAGTACTTC
CDR3: CASSGGGQAKNIQYF

V: TRBV5-1
D: TRBD2
size: few
J: TRBJ2-1
DNA: TGCGCCAGCAGCTCCCACGGGGGGACCTACAATGAGCAGTTCTTC
CDR3: CASSSHGGTYNEQFF

V: TRBV4-1
D: NA
size: few
J: TRBJ1-2
DNA: TGCGCCAGCAGCCAAGATAGCGGACGGGGGTATGGCTACACCTTC
CDR3: CASSQDSGRGYGYTF

V: TRBV5-1
D: NA
size: NA
J: TRBJ1-1
DNA: TGCGCCAGCAGCTTGGAGGCGGGGGCTATCGGAATGAACACTGAAGCTTTCTTT
CDR3: CASSLEAGAIGMNTEAFF

V: TRBV7-2
D: NA
size: few
J: TRBJ1-1
DNA: TGTGCCAGCAGCTTAATTGCAGGCTTCGATACTGAAGCTTTCTTT
CDR3: CASSLIAGFDTEAFF

V: TRBV9
D: NA
size: NA
J: TRBJ1-3
DNA: TGTGCCAGCAGCTTCCAAAGGACTAGCTCTGGAAACACCATATATTTT
CDR3: CASSFQRTSSGNTIYF

V: TRBV5-1
D: TRBD2
size: NA
J: TRBJ2-5
DNA: TGCGCCAGCAGCCCACCGGGACTAGCGGGGGGGCCGGAGACCCAGTACTTC
CDR3: CASSPPGLAGGPETQYF

V: TRBV19
D: NA
size: many
J: TRBJ1-5
DNA: TGTGCCAGTAGTCCGGGTGGGCATCAGCCCCAGCATTTT
CDR3: CASSPGGHQPQHF

V: TRBV7-7
D: TRBD2
size: NA
J: TRBJ2-1
DNA: TGTGCTAGCAGCTCGGGACTAGCGGGGGTCAATGAGCAGTTCTTC
CDR3: CASSSGLAGVNEQFF

V: TRBV20-1
D: TRBD2
size: few
J: TRBJ2-1
DNA: TGCAGTGCCCTCGCTAGCGGGAGCTCCTACAATGAGCAGTTCTTC
CDR3: CSALASGSSYNEQFF

V: TRBV4-3
D: NA
size: NA
J: TRBJ2-5
DNA: TGCGCCAGCAGCCAAGATGTGGGGGCCAAGACCCAGTACTTC
CDR3: CASSQDVGAKTQYF